This entry lists 30 T cell receptor beta chains sequenced from one sample in a study of CXCR3-negative and CXCR3-positive naive CD8 T cells. Findings of the study overall: The TRB CDR3s that CXCR3-positive naive cells carried were more hydrophobic than those of CXCR3-negative naive cells.

The antigens of these receptors remain unknown. All TRB cDNA libraries came from 5' RACE performed with UMI labels. From its re-call of the 5' RACE reads, TCRdb lists each CDR3 protein once, without DNA. The sample's table shows approximately 100,000 distinct CDR3 sequences. Sequencing was done on a sample of naive CXCR3+ CD8+ T cells from blood. Subset of the sample: CD45RO-CCR7+CD27+CD95- naive CD8+ T cells expressing CXCR3 (TNR3+). Every receptor here comes from a human donor in good health. Some clones in this sample may be carry-over from other donors' samples.

The chain carries TRBV20-1 and TRBJ2-1; TCRdb calls TRBD1, which cannot be checked without DNA. CDR1 and CDR2 from the germline V gene are DFQATT and SNEGSKA (reference sequence). This CDR3 spans 13 amino acids. The CDR3 region is CSAEGGGGDEQFF.

The gene calls are TRBV29-1 and TRBJ1-3; the TCRdb call, TRBD1, lacks DNA for checking. The CDR3 has 12 residues. CDR1 is SQVTM and CDR2 is ANQGSEA in the germline V gene. CDR3 sequence: CSVWGLGNTIYF.

The CDR3: CSVEGLDGDRDPSYGYTF. The chain uses TRBV29-1 and TRBJ1-2; the TCRdb D gene call, TRBD1, has no DNA to confirm it. Germline V gives CDR1 SQVTM, CDR2 ANQGSEA. This CDR3 has 18 amino acids.

The genes are TRBV10-3 and TRBJ2-7; TCRdb's assignment of TRBD1 cannot be checked, as there is no DNA. Germline V gene lookup returns CDR1 ENHRY and CDR2 SYGVKD. This CDR3 contains 15 residues. The CDR3 sequence: CAASGGDSPSYEQYF.

This chain joins TRBV5-1 and TRBJ1-3. This CDR3 is 16 amino acids long. Germline assignment: CDR1 SGHRS and CDR2 YFSETQ. The CDR3 here is CASSLAEGYSGNTIYF.

The gene calls are TRBV19 and TRBJ1-4; the TCRdb D gene call, TRBD1, has no DNA to confirm it. Germline V gene data show CDR1 as LNHDA and CDR2 as SQIVND (reference sequence). CDR3 length equals 14 residues. This chain's CDR3 is CASSAGTGLEKLFF.

V gene TRBV6-2 or TRBV6-3 combines with J gene TRBJ2-3; without DNA, the TCRdb call of TRBD1 cannot be checked. The CDR3 loop spans 15 amino acids. CDR1 and CDR2 (germline): MNHEY, SVGEGT. CDR3 sequence: CASSYQDRVGDTQYF.

The chain links TRBV29-1 to TRBJ2-3; the D gene TCRdb calls, TRBD1, cannot be checked with no DNA. The CDR3 is 14 amino acids. Germline V CDR1 and CDR2: SQVTM, ANQGSEA. CDR3 in amino acids: CSAGADRGTDTQYF.

The rearrangement joins TRBV18 to TRBJ1-2; TCRdb's D call, TRBD1, is unchecked because there is no DNA. Germline-derived CDR1 and CDR2 are KGHSH and LQKENI. The CDR3 runs 15 residues. The CDR3 sequence is CASSPLRGTDYGYTF.

V usage is TRBV5-1 and J usage is TRBJ2-3; no DNA is available, so the TRBD2 call from TCRdb remains unchecked. The CDR3 runs to 16 residues. Germline V gives CDR1 SGHRS, CDR2 YFSETQ. This CDR3 reads CASSLGSVAGEDTQYF. Supplemented by reference TRBV5-1 and TRBJ2-3, the full variable domain reads KAGVTQTPRYLIKTRGQQVTLSCSPISGHRSVSWYQQTPGQGLQFLFEYFSETQRNKGNFPGRFSGRQFSNSRSEMNVSTLELGDSALYLCASSLGSVAGEDTQYFGPGTRLTVL.

The chain employs TRBV12-3 or TRBV12-4 and TRBJ1-2. The CDR3 is 14 amino acids. The CDR3 spells CASTQLGPSDGYTF.

This chain joins TRBV20-1 and TRBJ2-3; TCRdb outputs TRBD2, but without DNA this stays unchecked. The CDR3 is 19 amino acids. Per the germline V gene, CDR1 is DFQATT and CDR2 is SNEGSKA (reference sequence). CDR3 region: CSARDPQKGLAGNTDTQYF.

This CDR3 is CASSEGQGETYEQYF. The chain combines TRBV12-3 or TRBV12-4 with TRBJ2-7; TCRdb picks TRBD1, but there is no DNA to check that call. The CDR3 extends over 15 amino acids.

The chain carries TRBV29-1 and TRBJ2-2; TCRdb lists TRBD2, though no DNA is available to test this call. Germline V gene data show CDR1 as SQVTM and CDR2 as ANQGSEA. The length of the CDR3 is 14 residues. The CDR3 spells CSVRREVGTGELFF.

The V gene is TRBV2, the J gene TRBJ2-3; TCRdb lists TRBD2, though no DNA is available to test this call. The CDR3 spans 15 residues. CDR1 is SNHLY and CDR2 is FYNNEI in the germline V gene. The CDR3 sequence: CASSGGPSSTDTQYF. Filled out from reference TRBV2 and TRBJ2-3, the complete variable domain reads EPEVTQTPSHQVTQMGQEVILRCVPISNHLYFYWYRQILGQKVEFLVSFYNNEISEKSEIFDDQFSVERPDGSNFTLKIRSTKLEDSAMYFCASSGGPSSTDTQYFGPGTRLTVL.

This chain links TRBV7-3 with TRBJ1-6; TCRdb's assignment of TRBD1 cannot be checked, as there is no DNA. CDR1 and CDR2 from the germline V gene are SGHTA and FQGTGA. The CDR3 is 15 residues long. This CDR3 is CASSLSQGPNSPLHF.

The chain has TRBV10-3 and TRBJ1-2; the TRBD1 assignment by TCRdb is unverifiable without DNA. Germline V gene lookup returns CDR1 ENHRY and CDR2 SYGVKD. CDR3 size: 17 residues. The CDR3 loop is CATSEPRKTGVDYGYTF.

V gene TRBV11-2 combines with J gene TRBJ2-1. The germline V gene encodes CDR1 SGHAT and CDR2 FQNNGV. The CDR3 is 17 residues long. The chain's CDR3 is CASSLIGSWSSYNEQFF.

The rearrangement joins TRBV18 to TRBJ2-7; TCRdb lists TRBD1, though no DNA is available to test this call. The CDR3 is 14 amino acids. CDR1 and CDR2 from the germline V gene are KGHSH and LQKENI. This chain's CDR3 is CASSPGQGDYEQYF.

The chain couples TRBV10-3 to TRBJ2-5; TCRdb picks TRBD2, but there is no DNA to check that call. Looked up from germline, CDR1 is ENHRY and CDR2 is SYGVKD. The CDR3 length is 16 residues. CDR3 residues: CAISDSRGAIQETQYF.

V usage is TRBV29-1 and J usage is TRBJ2-7; the D call of TRBD1 rests on TCRdb alone, since no DNA is present to check it. Per the germline V gene, CDR1 is SQVTM and CDR2 is ANQGSEA. The CDR3 sequence is 15 residues long. This CDR3 is CSVEFLMGQSYEQYF.

This chain's CDR3 is CASSAGQRTYEQYF. V usage is TRBV9 and J usage is TRBJ2-7; absent DNA, TCRdb's TRBD1 call cannot be checked. Germline CDR1 and CDR2: SGDLS and YYNGEE. The CDR3 is made up of 14 amino acids.

This CDR3 reads CASSLTGSYYNEQFF. The chain has TRBV7-6 and TRBJ2-1. Germline lookup yields CDR1 SGHVS and CDR2 FNYEAQ. The CDR3 has 15 amino acids.

The J gene is TRBJ2-4, the V gene TRBV29-1; the D call of TRBD1 rests on TCRdb alone, since no DNA is present to check it. Germline CDR1 is SQVTM and CDR2 is ANQGSEA. The CDR3 sequence is 13 residues long. The CDR3 reads CSVVTGRIDIQYF. The whole variable domain, remainder taken from reference TRBV29-1 and TRBJ2-4, is SAVISQKPSRDICQRGTSLTIQCQVDSQVTMMFWYRQQPGQSLTLIATANQGSEATYESGFVIDKFPISRPNLTFSTLTVSNMSPEDSSIYLCSVVTGRIDIQYFGAGTRLSVL.

The chain couples TRBV9 to TRBJ2-3; TCRdb picks TRBD1, but there is no DNA to check that call. The germline V gene has CDR1 SGDLS and CDR2 YYNGEE. The CDR3 has 15 amino acids. CDR3 loop: CASTEQGAVADTQYF. The full variable domain, its missing parts supplied by reference TRBV9 and TRBJ2-3, is DSGVTQTPKHLITATGQRVTLRCSPRSGDLSVYWYQQSLDQGLQFLIQYYNGEERAKGNILERFSAQQFPDLHSELNLSSLELGDSALYFCASTEQGAVADTQYFGPGTRLTVL.

J is TRBJ2-1 and V is TRBV4-3; absent DNA, TCRdb's TRBD2 call cannot be checked. Germline V gene lookup returns CDR1 LGHNA and CDR2 YSLEER. This CDR3 is built from 16 residues. CDR3 sequence: CASSPRLAGGYDEQFF.

V usage is TRBV5-1 and J usage is TRBJ2-2; the TCRdb call, TRBD2, lacks DNA for checking. This CDR3 contains 15 residues. CDR1 is SGHRS and CDR2 is YFSETQ in the germline V gene. Here the CDR3 reads CASSLGLANTGELFF. Full variable domain (rest looked up from reference TRBV5-1 and TRBJ2-2): KAGVTQTPRYLIKTRGQQVTLSCSPISGHRSVSWYQQTPGQGLQFLFEYFSETQRNKGNFPGRFSGRQFSNSRSEMNVSTLELGDSALYLCASSLGLANTGELFFGEGSRLTVL.

The chain combines TRBV5-1 with TRBJ2-2; with no DNA, the TCRdb D assignment of TRBD2 cannot be verified. This CDR3 is built from 15 residues. CDR1 is SGHRS, CDR2 YFSETQ, per germline. CDR3: CASSPGSSGVGELFF.

The V call is TRBV4-1, the J call TRBJ2-1; the D call from TCRdb, TRBD1, cannot be confirmed without DNA. CDR3 size: 16 residues. In germline, CDR1 is MGHRA, CDR2 YSYEKL. CDR3 loop: CASSQDGGIWVNEQFF.

The chain combines TRBV28 with TRBJ1-4. The length of the CDR3 is 17 residues. The germline V gene has CDR1 MDHEN and CDR2 SYDVKM. CDR3 amino acids: CASSLGRGLAGREKLFF.